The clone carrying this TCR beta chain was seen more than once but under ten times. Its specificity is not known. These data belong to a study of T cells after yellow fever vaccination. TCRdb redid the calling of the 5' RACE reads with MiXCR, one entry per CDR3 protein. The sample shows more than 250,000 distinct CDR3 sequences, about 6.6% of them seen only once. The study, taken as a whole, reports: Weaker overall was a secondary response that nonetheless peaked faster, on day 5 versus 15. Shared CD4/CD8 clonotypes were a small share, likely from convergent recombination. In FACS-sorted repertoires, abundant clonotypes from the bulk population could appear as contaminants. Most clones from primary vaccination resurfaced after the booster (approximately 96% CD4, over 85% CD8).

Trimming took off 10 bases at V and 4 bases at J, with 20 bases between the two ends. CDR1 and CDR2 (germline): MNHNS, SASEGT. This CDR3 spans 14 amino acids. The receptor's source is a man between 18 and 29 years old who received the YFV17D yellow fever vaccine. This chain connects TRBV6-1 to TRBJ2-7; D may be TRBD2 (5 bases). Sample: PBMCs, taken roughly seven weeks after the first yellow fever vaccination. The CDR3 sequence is CAIIQQRVQYEQYV. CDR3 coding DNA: TGTGCCATCATCCAACAGAGGGTCCAATACGAGCAGTACGTC.